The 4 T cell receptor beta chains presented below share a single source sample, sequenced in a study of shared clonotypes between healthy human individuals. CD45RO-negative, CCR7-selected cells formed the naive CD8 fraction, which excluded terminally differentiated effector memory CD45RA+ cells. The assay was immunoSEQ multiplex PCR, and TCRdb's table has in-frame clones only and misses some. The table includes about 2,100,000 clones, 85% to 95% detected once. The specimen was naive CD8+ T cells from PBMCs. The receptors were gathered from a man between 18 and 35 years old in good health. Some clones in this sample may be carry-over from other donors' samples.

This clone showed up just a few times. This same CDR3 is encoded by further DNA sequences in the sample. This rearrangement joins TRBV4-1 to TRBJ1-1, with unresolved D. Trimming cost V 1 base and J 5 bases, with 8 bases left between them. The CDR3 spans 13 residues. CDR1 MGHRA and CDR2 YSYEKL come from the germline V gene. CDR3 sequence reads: CASSQVTGTEAFF. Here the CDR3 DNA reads TGCGCCAGCAGCCAAGTAACGGGGACTGAAGCTTTCTTT.

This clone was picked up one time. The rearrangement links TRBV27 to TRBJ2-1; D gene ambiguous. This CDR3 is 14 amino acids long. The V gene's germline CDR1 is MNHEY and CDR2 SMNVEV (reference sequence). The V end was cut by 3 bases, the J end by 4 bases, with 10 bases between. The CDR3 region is CASSFIVRYNEQFF. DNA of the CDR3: TGTGCCAGCAGTTTTATCGTCCGATACAATGAGCAGTTCTTC.

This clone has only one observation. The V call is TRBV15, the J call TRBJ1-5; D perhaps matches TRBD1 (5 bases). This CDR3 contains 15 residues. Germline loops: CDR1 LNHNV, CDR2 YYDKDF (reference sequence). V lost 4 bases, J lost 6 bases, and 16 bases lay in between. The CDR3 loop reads CATSTGWGGSQPQHF. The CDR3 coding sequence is TGTGCCACCAGCACCGGTTGGGGGGGTAGTCAGCCCCAGCATTTT.

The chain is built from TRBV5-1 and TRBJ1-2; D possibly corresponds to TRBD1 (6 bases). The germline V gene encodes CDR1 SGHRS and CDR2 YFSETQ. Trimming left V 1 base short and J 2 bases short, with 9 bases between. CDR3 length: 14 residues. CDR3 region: CASSLQGPNYGYTF. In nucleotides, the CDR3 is TGCGCCAGCAGCTTGCAGGGGCCAAACTATGGCTACACCTTC.